One and the same sample provided the 8 T cell receptor beta chains below, sequenced in a study of lymphopenia after photon versus proton radiotherapy. Generated by immunoSEQ multiplex PCR, the TCRdb table keeps only in-frame clones and is missing some. The sample records 13,000 or so clones, 88% being singletons. The specimen was peripheral blood, collected from a patient treated with photon-based radiotherapy. These receptors all stem from a man in his sixties with pancreatic cancer.

The gene calls are TRBV30 and TRBJ2-7, with a tentative D call TRBD1 (6 bases). The CDR3 covers 15 residues. Germline V lookup: CDR1 GTSNPN, CDR2 SVGIG (reference sequence). Between the trimmed V and J ends, which lost 0 bases and 5 bases, there was a span of 17 bases. The CDR3 is CAWSVLGGNTDEQYF. The CDR3 coding sequence is TGTGCCTGGAGTGTCCTAGGGGGAAATACCGACGAGCAGTACTTC. The variable domain in full, completed from reference TRBV30 and TRBJ2-7, reads SQTIHQWPATLVQPVGSPLSLECTVEGTSNPNLYWYRQAAGRGLQLLFYSVGIGQISSEVPQNLSASRPQDRQFILSSKKLLLSDSGFYLCAWSVLGGNTDEQYFGPGTRLTVT.

CDR3 nucleotides: TGTGCCAGCAGTTCTACAACAGGAGTGAACACTGAAGCTTTCTTT. It translates to CASSSTTGVNTEAFF. The chain couples TRBV6-6 to TRBJ1-1, with D possibly TRBD1 on 5 matching bases. V lost 4 bases to trimming and J lost 0 bases, with 12 bases between them. The CDR3 covers 15 residues. Germline V CDR1 and CDR2: MNHNY, SVGAGI (reference sequence).

This chain connects TRBV5-1 to TRBJ2-1; D is ambiguous. The V end was cut by 0 bases, the J end by 7 bases, with 11 bases between. The CDR3 sequence is 14 residues long. Germline CDR1 is SGHRS and CDR2 is YFSETQ. Here the CDR3 DNA reads TGCGCCAGCAGCTTGGGTCCAGAGCTGAATGAGCAGTTCTTC. Its translation: CASSLGPELNEQFF.

This chain uses TRBV7-2 with TRBJ1-5, with 8 bases aligning to TRBD1. J was trimmed by 2 bases and V by 4 bases; bases with no gene match: 1. Germline V gene sequence: CDR1 SGHTA, CDR2 FQGNSA. CDR3 length equals 14 residues. The CDR3 coding sequence is TGTGCCAGCAGCTCACAGGGGGGCAATCAGCCCCAGCATTTT. This translates into CASSSQGGNQPQHF.

This clone showed up just once. The chain links TRBV9 to TRBJ2-5; 14 bases align to TRBD2. The trim removed 4 bases at V and 13 bases at J, leaving 6 bases unmatched. Germline V gene data show CDR1 as SGDLS and CDR2 as YYNGEE. The CDR3 totals 13 residues. The CDR3 DNA is TGTGCCAGCAGCCCCGGGACTAGCGGGGGAGGGTACTTC. Translation gives CASSPGTSGGGYF. The full variable domain, completed using reference TRBV9 and TRBJ2-5, is DSGVTQTPKHLITATGQRVTLRCSPRSGDLSVYWYQQSLDQGLQFLIQYYNGEERAKGNILERFSAQQFPDLHSELNLSSLELGDSALYFCASSPGTSGGGYFGPGTRLLVL.

The V and J genes are TRBV27 and TRBJ2-7, with 9 nucleotides matching TRBD2. The germline gives CDR1 MNHEY, CDR2 SMNVEV (reference sequence). The CDR3 runs 16 residues. With V trimmed by 6 bases and J by 7 bases, 16 bases remained unmatched. CDR3 amino acids: CASSLGLGGGAREQYF. DNA of the CDR3: TGTGCCAGCAGCTTAGGGTTGGGCGGGGGGGCTCGAGAGCAGTACTTC.

The sample holds one count of this clone. The chain uses TRBV10-3 and TRBJ2-5, with D possibly being TRBD1 or TRBD2 (5 bases each). This CDR3 is built from 15 residues. The V gene lost 1 base and the J gene lost 3 bases, with 12 bases spanning the gap. From germline, CDR1 is ENHRY and CDR2 SYGVKD. The CDR3 DNA reads as TGTGCCATCAGTGAGTTAATGGGACGCAAAGAGACCCAGTACTTC. This codes for CAISELMGRKETQYF.

The chain joins TRBV11-2 to TRBJ2-5, with TRBD2 matching 10 bases. The CDR3 loop spans 17 amino acids. V was pared by 4 bases and J by 5 bases, with 13 bases of the junction left unmatched. Germline assignment: CDR1 SGHAT and CDR2 FQNNGV. The CDR3: CASSSGTSEYSGETQYF. CDR3 in DNA: TGTGCCAGCAGCTCCGGGACTAGCGAGTATTCTGGGGAGACCCAGTACTTC.